These T cell receptor beta chains were read from a single sample in a study of OX40 agonist ivuxolimab in advanced cancers. Profiling relied on immunoSEQ multiplex PCR, and the TCRdb table lists in-frame clones only, not all of them. The data show tens of thousands of clones, roughly four fifths seen once. The starting material was CD4+ or CD8+ T cells sorted from blood, obtained in a trial of the OX40 agonist ivuxolimab. These receptors originate from an adult with an advanced solid tumor such as melanoma, head and neck, liver or kidney cancer. CDR3s include the opening cysteine and the closing phenylalanine or tryptophan. Each record gives: clone size, V gene, D gene, J gene, CDR3 DNA, CDR3 protein. A D gene is named only where the DNA matches it firmly. A row's size may be missing; if present it is once, few, many or a size class.

>NA|TRBV4-2|TRBD2|TRBJ2-7
TGTGCCAGCAGCCGTTTGACTAGCGGGAGCCCCTACGAGCAGTACTTC
CASSRLTSGSPYEQYF
>NA|TRBV29-1|NA|TRBJ2-7
TGCAGCGTTGACTTGCAGGGAATGAACTACGAGCAGTACTTC
CSVDLQGMNYEQYF
>NA|TRBV5-6|NA|TRBJ2-5
TGTGCCAGCAGCTTGGGTACCGACCAAGAGACCCAGTACTTC
CASSLGTDQETQYF
>NA|TRBV19|TRBD2|TRBJ2-1
TGTGCCAGTAGCCCCGGGACTAGCGGGGGCGAGAGCTCCTACAATGAGCAGTTCTTC
CASSPGTSGGESSYNEQFF
>once|TRBV18|TRBD2|TRBJ2-5
TGTGCCAGCTCAAACGGACTAGCTGGGGAGACCCAGTACTTC
CASSNGLAGETQYF
>once|TRBV6-5|NA|TRBJ1-2
TGTGCCAGCAGCCTAGGGAGTAACTATGGCTACACCTTC
CASSLGSNYGYTF
>NA|TRBV7-2|TRBD1|TRBJ2-1
TGTGCCAGCAGCTCCAGAGGGGGACAGGGGGTGAACAATGAGCAGTTCTTC
CASSSRGGQGVNNEQFF
>NA|TRBV6-5|NA|TRBJ2-2
TGTGCCAGCAGTTACAGTTTCTTAATCACCGGGGAGCTGTTTTTT
CASSYSFLITGELFF
>once|TRBV6-1|NA|TRBJ1-2
TGTGCCAGCAGTATTACAGGAGACTATGGCTACACCTTC
CASSITGDYGYTF
>NA|TRBV5-6|TRBD2|TRBJ2-3
TGTGCCAGCAGCTTAGGACTAGCGGGGGCTCTGAGGGATACGCAGTATTTT
CASSLGLAGALRDTQYF
>NA|TRBV27|TRBD1|TRBJ1-2
TGTGCCAGCAGTTACTTTGGGACCGGGACAGTCAATGGCTACACCTTC
CASSYFGTGTVNGYTF
>NA|TRBV7-8|TRBD1|TRBJ1-6
TGTGCCAGCAGCTCTGGACAGGGGCTTTATTCACCCCTCCACTTT
CASSSGQGLYSPLHF
>NA|TRBV28|NA|TRBJ2-6
TGTGCCAGCAATTCTGGGGCCAACGTCCTGACTTTC
CASNSGANVLTF
>NA|TRBV19|TRBD1|TRBJ1-3
TGTGCCAGTAGTCCCGGACAGGGACACTCTGGAAACACCATATATTTT
CASSPGQGHSGNTIYF
>NA|TRBV9|NA|TRBJ1-4
TGTGCCAGCAGCGGGGGGAAGGTCGATGAAAAACTGTTTTTT
CASSGGKVDEKLFF
>NA|TRBV29-1|TRBD1|TRBJ1-2
TGCAGCGTTCGGACAGGGGTAGGGTATGGCTACACCTTC
CSVRTGVGYGYTF
>NA|TRBV5-1|TRBD1|TRBJ1-4
TGCGCCAGCAGCCCGGACAGGGGGCGTGAAAAACTGTTTTTT
CASSPDRGREKLFF
>NA|TRBV19|NA|TRBJ2-2
TGTGCCAGTCGGGGGACGAACACCGGGGAGCTGTTTTTT
CASRGTNTGELFF
>NA|TRBV11-2|NA|TRBJ1-2
TGTGCCAGCAGCTTTGGAGTCGGGTATGGCTACACCTTC
CASSFGVGYGYTF
>few|TRBV25-1|NA|TRBJ1-5
TGTGCCAGCAGTGAGGTAGGGGGAGAGCAGCCCCAGCATTTT
CASSEVGGEQPQHF
>NA|TRBV5-1|NA|TRBJ2-3
TGCGCCAGCAGCAGTTCGGGCTCCACAGATACGCAGTATTTT
CASSSSGSTDTQYF
>NA|TRBV19|NA|TRBJ1-5
TGTGCCAGTAGTATCCAGTGGGTGAACGGCAATCAGCCCCAGCATTTT
CASSIQWVNGNQPQHF
>NA|TRBV6-1|NA|TRBJ1-6
TGTGCCAGCACAGGAGAGAGCTCCTATAATTCACCCCTCCACTTT
CASTGESSYNSPLHF
>few|TRBV4-3|TRBD2|TRBJ2-5
TGCGCCAGCAGCCATGGACTAGCGGAAGAGACCCAGTACTTC
CASSHGLAEETQYF
>once|TRBV6-6|NA|TRBJ1-2
TGTGCCAGCAGTCCCGGGGTGGGGGGTGGCTACACCTTC
CASSPGVGGGYTF
>few|TRBV7-6|NA|TRBJ1-6
TGTGCCAGCAGCCCCCAGAATTCACCCCTCCACTTT
CASSPQNSPLHF
>NA|TRBV5-1|NA|TRBJ1-5
TGCGCCAGCAAAGCGGGATGGGGGGCTAATCAGCCCCAGCATTTT
CASKAGWGANQPQHF
>few|TRBV6-1|NA|TRBJ2-7
TGTGCCAGCAGTGAAATGGGGGGTTACGAGCAGTACTTC
CASSEMGGYEQYF
>NA|TRBV7-9|NA|TRBJ2-1
TGTGCCAGCAGCTTAGAGGGGCGGGTTTCCTACAATGAGCAGTTCTTC
CASSLEGRVSYNEQFF
>once|TRBV7-2|NA|TRBJ2-5
TGTGCCAGCAGCTTTCAGCTGTTCCAAGAGACCCAGTACTTC
CASSFQLFQETQYF
>once|TRBV6-5|NA|TRBJ2-3
TGTGCCAGCAGTTACTCGAACAGGGTCACAGATACGCAGTATTTT
CASSYSNRVTDTQYF
>few|TRBV30|NA|TRBJ1-6
TGTGCCTGGAGTGTCGGTGGAAATTCACCCCTCCACTTT
CAWSVGGNSPLHF
>NA|TRBV5-1|TRBD1|TRBJ2-2
TGCGCCAGCAGCCAAGAGACAGGGCGAACCGGGGAGCTGTTTTTT
CASSQETGRTGELFF
>NA|TRBV5-1|NA|TRBJ2-2
TGCGCCAGCAGCCCCCCGGGCGTAAACACCGGGGAGCTGTTTTTT
CASSPPGVNTGELFF
>NA|TRBV10-3|NA|TRBJ2-3
TGTGCCATCACCCAACTAGGCACAGATACGCAGTATTTT
CAITQLGTDTQYF
>few|TRBV7-2|NA|TRBJ2-2
TGTGCCAGCAGCTCTAGCGCCCGGCGGGTTGACACCGGGGAGCTGTTTTTT
CASSSSARRVDTGELFF
>once|TRBV28|NA|TRBJ2-7
TGTGCCAGCAGTTCCCCACAAAGACTGGGCGAGCAGTACTTC
CASSSPQRLGEQYF
>NA|TRBV29-1|NA|TRBJ1-3
TGCAGCGTTGAGTTCGGGGACGGAAACACCATATATTTT
CSVEFGDGNTIYF
>NA|TRBV5-1|NA|TRBJ2-5
TGCGCCAGCAGCTTGGTCGGCACCCCCCTTGGGCTGGAGACCCAGTACTTC
CASSLVGTPLGLETQYF
>NA|TRBV7-9|TRBD2|TRBJ2-3
TGTGCCAGCAGCTCGCCCGGGGGGGGCACAGATACGCAGTATTTT
CASSSPGGGTDTQYF
>NA|TRBV27|TRBD1|TRBJ2-1
TGTGCCAGCAGTCGGACAGGGGGATTCGATGAGCAGTTCTTC
CASSRTGGFDEQFF
>NA|TRBV7-2|NA|TRBJ2-3
TGTGCCAGCAGCTTAAGATCCCGGGGGACAGATACGCAGTATTTT
CASSLRSRGTDTQYF
>NA|TRBV5-4|TRBD2|TRBJ2-3
TGTGCCAGCAGCTTCGAAGGACTAGCGGATTCCACAGATACGCAGTATTTT
CASSFEGLADSTDTQYF
>NA|TRBV13|NA|TRBJ2-2
TGTGCCAGCAGCGGCGGCGGAGGGTTCACCGGGGAGCTGTTTTTT
CASSGGGGFTGELFF
>NA|TRBV7-6|NA|TRBJ1-1
TGTGCCAGCAGCTCCAGGATTGGTACTGAAGCTTTCTTT
CASSSRIGTEAFF